These 12 T cell receptor beta chains came from one sample sequenced in a study of long-term antiretroviral therapy in people with HIV (dated by TCRdb to 2021 to 2024). The immunoSEQ hsTCRB v3.0 assay was used at survey level resolution for TRB variable region sequencing. TCRdb limited this immuneACCESS table to in-frame rearrangements with V and J called. A share of clones is missing; checked studies link under half to unresolved V genes, and the rest is unexplained. For this sample the table gives 48,000 or so clones, of which roughly 80% were detected only once. 2.5% to 3.5% of the sample belongs to the ten largest clones. The specimen comprised unsorted PBMCs, sampled 0.8 years after starting antiretroviral therapy. All receptors derive from a young woman with HIV.

This clone has a handful of counts. The rearrangement uses TRBV27 and TRBJ2-7; TRBD2 aligns across 9 bases. The CDR3 sequence is 15 residues long. Germline V gene data show CDR1 as MNHEY and CDR2 as SMNVEV (reference sequence). V shed 6 bases, J shed 3 bases, and the junction held 9 bases outside the gene matches. CDR3 DNA sequence: TGTGCCAGCAGCGTTACTAGCGGGCGGCTCTACGAGCAGTACTTC. It is translated as CASSVTSGRLYEQYF.

V and J are TRBV28 and TRBJ2-2; D might be TRBD2 (5 bases). V was pared by 6 bases and J by 4 bases, with 15 bases between. From germline, CDR1 is MDHEN and CDR2 SYDVKM. This CDR3 is 15 amino acids long. CDR3 bases: TGTGCCAGCAGCTCCGTAGAGGGAAGCACCGGGGAGCTGTTTTTT. Its translation: CASSSVEGSTGELFF.

The chain is built from TRBV5-4 and TRBJ2-7; 8 bases agree with TRBD2. This CDR3 contains 14 residues. Trimming cost V 0 bases and J 6 bases; bases outside gene matches: 5. Looked up from germline, CDR1 is SGHNT and CDR2 is YYREEE (reference sequence). CDR3 residues: CASSLEAGAFEQYF. As DNA, the CDR3 is TGTGCCAGCAGCTTGGAAGCGGGAGCTTTCGAGCAGTACTTC.

The rearrangement links TRBV27 to TRBJ2-2; 8 bases are shared with TRBD1. The J segment lost 4 bases and the V segment lost 9 bases, leaving 10 bases of the junction unmatched. Looked up from germline, CDR1 is MNHEY and CDR2 is SMNVEV (reference sequence). The CDR3 consists of 15 residues. The CDR3 sequence: CARATGTGPTGELFF. In DNA form, the CDR3 reads TGTGCCAGGGCGACCGGGACAGGCCCCACCGGGGAGCTGTTTTTT.

The V gene is TRBV7-3, the J gene TRBJ1-2; no clear D gene. The V end lost 5 bases, the J end lost 2 bases, and 9 bases lay between the germline ends. The CDR3 sequence is 13 residues long. CDR1 SGHTA and CDR2 FQGTGA come from the germline V gene. The CDR3 DNA reads as TGTGCCAGCAGCCGGACTGGGAACTATGGCTACACCTTC. Its protein is CASSRTGNYGYTF.

The genes are TRBV6-1 and TRBJ1-2; D is unclear. From germline, CDR1 is MNHNS and CDR2 SASEGT. This CDR3 spans 12 amino acids. Trimming took off 5 bases at V and 10 bases at J, with 14 bases between the two ends. CDR3 nucleotide sequence: TGTGCCAGCAGTCCCCGGACGTCTCCCTACACCTTC. Translated: CASSPRTSPYTF.

CDR3 loop: CASSRPGVSYEQYF. In nucleotides, the CDR3 is TGCGCCAGCAGCCGCCCTGGGGTCTCCTACGAGCAGTACTTC. This chain joins TRBV4-1 and TRBJ2-7; D gene ambiguous. The germline V and J ends were trimmed by 4 bases and 0 bases, with 10 bases remaining between them. Germline V gives CDR1 MGHRA, CDR2 YSYEKL. This CDR3 region has 14 residues.

This chain joins TRBV5-6 and TRBJ2-7; D is ambiguous. Trimming stripped 4 bases from V and 4 bases from J, with 12 bases between. This CDR3 region has 13 residues. Germline CDR1 SGHDT, CDR2 YYEEEE. Here the CDR3 reads CASSVLQNYEQYF. The CDR3 DNA reads TGTGCCAGCAGCGTGTTACAGAATTACGAGCAGTACTTC.

This clone was observed a few times. The chain couples TRBV6-5 to TRBJ1-4; D unclear. The CDR3 has 11 residues. The germline V gene has CDR1 MNHEY and CDR2 SVGAGI. V was pared by 2 bases and J by 7 bases, with 2 bases between. The CDR3 here is CASSYGEKLFF. The CDR3 nucleotides are TGTGCCAGCAGTTACGGTGAAAAACTGTTTTTT.

J is TRBJ1-1 and V is TRBV5-4; 8 positions agree with TRBD1. The CDR3 runs to 15 residues. Germline V lookup: CDR1 SGHNT, CDR2 YYREEE (reference sequence). V gave up 4 bases and J gave up 0 bases; unmatched junction bases: 5. The chain's CDR3 is CASSPPTGVNTEAFF. The CDR3 DNA is TGTGCCAGCAGCCCGCCGACAGGGGTGAACACTGAAGCTTTCTTT.

This clone came up once. The chain employs TRBV5-1 and TRBJ2-3, with 10 nucleotides matching TRBD2. Germline CDR1 reads SGHRS; CDR2 reads YFSETQ. CDR3 length: 15 amino acids. Trimming removed 6 bases from V and 1 base from J; junction bases left unmatched: 5. CDR3 in DNA: TGCGCCAGCACCCTAGCGGGAGAGGGCACAGATACGCAGTATTTT. This gives the protein CASTLAGEGTDTQYF.

The gene calls are TRBV6-6 and TRBJ2-7; 12 positions agree with TRBD1. CDR3 length: 15 amino acids. Germline trimming cut 2 bases from V and 5 bases from J; bases unmatched to any gene: 4. The germline gives CDR1 MNHNY, CDR2 SVGAGI (reference sequence). CDR3 sequence reads: CASSYGTGGRDEQYF. The CDR3 nucleotides are TGTGCCAGCAGTTACGGGACAGGGGGCCGGGACGAGCAGTACTTC.